This TCR beta chain is drawn from a study of shared T cell receptors in the human thymus. Comment on this clone: The junction departs from germline at one end; a sequencing error may be responsible.

This CDR3 has 12 amino acids. CDR1 and CDR2 (germline): MNHEY, SMNVEV (reference sequence). Sequencing was performed with immunoSEQ multiplex PCR; in TCRdb, only in-frame clones are kept and a portion is missing. Here the sample spans about 660,000 clones, more than 70% being singletons. These data also featured in a second study, about human thymus T cells. According to that study: The thymus tissue came from resections taken during corrective heart surgery. V and J gene usage appeared biased in thymic and blood repertoires. Among unrelated individuals, related research reported thymic repertoires that overlapped highly.

The genes are TRBV27 and TRBJ2-7; no clear D. The specimen sequenced was thymocytes. The receptor was derived from a boy under two years old with a congenital heart defect. In nucleotides, the CDR3 is TGTGCCTGCAGTCCCTCTCCCTACGAGCAGTACTTC. Residues: CACSPSPYEQYF.